A selection of T cell receptor beta chains follows, all from one sample in a study of OX40 agonist ivuxolimab in advanced cancers. Using immunoSEQ multiplex PCR, the repertoire was profiled, and TCRdb retains in-frame clones only, with some absent. The data contain about 94,000 clones, more than 75% of them singletons. Sequences were derived from CD4+ or CD8+ T cells sorted from blood, sampled in a trial of the OX40 agonist ivuxolimab. These TCRs come from an adult with an advanced solid tumor such as melanoma, head and neck, liver or kidney cancer. Both conserved end residues are part of each CDR3. The D gene is left open where the match is weak. Only some rows state a clone size, as once, few, many or a class for expanded clones.

TRBV11-1	TRBJ1-2	NA	NA	TGTGCCAGCAGTCCGGACCGTTCTAACTATGGCTACACCTTC	CASSPDRSNYGYTF
TRBV7-3	TRBJ2-2	NA	NA	TGTGCCAGCAGCCTAAGGCTCCCTGGCGGCCTGAACACCGGGGAGCTGTTTTTT	CASSLRLPGGLNTGELFF
TRBV11-1	TRBJ2-3	NA	TRBD2	TGTGCCAGCAGCTTATCGGTTAGCGGGAGGGATACGCAGTATTTT	CASSLSVSGRDTQYF
TRBV27	TRBJ2-7	NA	TRBD1	TGTGCCAGCAGCCGTTGGACAGGGGTTACCGAGCAGTACTTC	CASSRWTGVTEQYF
TRBV5-4	TRBJ2-1	NA	NA	TGTGCCAGCAGCGGCTTAGACAGGTGGGATGAGCAGTTCTTC	CASSGLDRWDEQFF
TRBV9	TRBJ1-6	NA	TRBD1	TGTGCCAGCAGCGTAGCTGGACAGGGAGGACCCCTCCACTTT	CASSVAGQGGPLHF
TRBV19	TRBJ2-1	NA	TRBD1	TGTGCCAGTAGTATACAGGGACAGGGTGAGCAGTTCTTC	CASSIQGQGEQFF
TRBV4-3	TRBJ2-7	once	NA	TGCGCCAGCAGCCAAGATCTAGGTGGCGAGCAGTACTTC	CASSQDLGGEQYF
TRBV5-1	TRBJ2-5	NA	NA	TGCGCCAGCAGACCCGTCGGCCAAGAGACCCAGTACTTC	CASRPVGQETQYF
TRBV7-3	TRBJ2-1	NA	NA	TGTGCCAGCAGCTTAGACGCGGGTTCCTACAATGAGCAGTTCTTC	CASSLDAGSYNEQFF
TRBV11-2	TRBJ2-3	NA	NA	TGTGCCAGCAGCTCCCCTGGCGGGACAGAGATAACAGATACGCAGTATTTT	CASSSPGGTEITDTQYF
TRBV4-2	TRBJ1-5	NA	TRBD1	TGTGCCAGCAGCCGAGGGGGGGACAGATGGTATCAGCCCCAGCATTTT	CASSRGGDRWYQPQHF
TRBV6-6	TRBJ1-6	NA	NA	TGTGCCAGCAGTTACTCAGGGACTATTAATTCACCCCTCCACTTT	CASSYSGTINSPLHF
TRBV7-3	TRBJ1-1	NA	NA	TGTGCCAGCAGCCCCGCCGGGGGTGGTGAAGGCACTGAAGCTTTCTTT	CASSPAGGGEGTEAFF
TRBV11-3	TRBJ1-2	NA	NA	TGTGCCAGCAGCCCGACGGGGGCGCGGGGCTACACCTTC	CASSPTGARGYTF
TRBV19	TRBJ2-3	NA	NA	TGTGCCAGTAGCAGGTGGGCAGATACGCAGTATTTT	CASSRWADTQYF
TRBV2	TRBJ2-1	NA	TRBD1	TGTGCCAGCAGTGACGGGACAGGGTGGTATGAGCAGTTCTTC	CASSDGTGWYEQFF
TRBV7-2	TRBJ2-3	once	NA	TGTGCCAGCAGCTCGCCACAGGGCCGGAGAGAGGGAGATACGCAGTATTTT	CASSSPQGRREGDTQYF
TRBV20-1	TRBJ2-3	NA	NA	TGCAGTGCTAGTCATGCAGATACGCAGTATTTT	CSASHADTQYF
TRBV9	TRBJ1-2	NA	NA	TGTGCCAGCAGCGTAGGGTATGGCTACACCTTC	CASSVGYGYTF
TRBV15	TRBJ2-5	NA	TRBD2	TGTGCCACACGGCCTAGCGGGAGGGAAGAGACCCAGTACTTC	CATRPSGREETQYF
TRBV28	TRBJ2-3	NA	NA	TGTGCCAGCAGTTTGTGGGGGCCTTCTGTCTCAGATACGCAGTATTTT	CASSLWGPSVSDTQYF
TRBV19	TRBJ2-7	NA	TRBD1	TGTGCCAGTAGTATGACGGGCCAGGGGGCTTACGAGCAGTACTTC	CASSMTGQGAYEQYF
TRBV10-3	TRBJ2-3	NA	NA	TGTGCCATCCAGACGGGAGCGGCAGATACGCAGTATTTT	CAIQTGAADTQYF
TRBV7-2	TRBJ2-7	NA	NA	TGTGCCAGCAGCTTAGAATGGTACGAGCAGTACTTC	CASSLEWYEQYF
TRBV11-3	TRBJ2-6	NA	TRBD2	TGTGCCAGCAGCTTCGGACTAGCGGGAGATCGGCAATCTGGGGCCAACGTCCTGACTTTC	CASSFGLAGDRQSGANVLTF
TRBV6-5	TRBJ2-7	few	NA	TGTGCCAGCAGTTACGAGACCGGGACAAATTACGAGCAGTACTTC	CASSYETGTNYEQYF
TRBV19	TRBJ2-7	NA	TRBD1	TGTGCCAGTAGCCGAAATTACAGGGGGCCGACCTACGAGCAGTACTTC	CASSRNYRGPTYEQYF
TRBV28	TRBJ2-1	NA	TRBD1	TGTGCCAGCAGTAGGGCAGGGGGAATCGGTGGTGCTGAGCAGTTCTTC	CASSRAGGIGGAEQFF
TRBV9	TRBJ2-5	once	TRBD2	TGTGCCAGCAGCGTAGGGGGCGGGAGGGCCTGGGAGACCCAGTACTTC	CASSVGGGRAWETQYF
TRBV28	TRBJ2-7	NA	NA	TGTGCCAGCAGCCGACAGTTTTCCGAGCAGTACTTC	CASSRQFSEQYF
TRBV11-2	TRBJ1-5	NA	NA	TGTGCCAGCAGCTTCTCTCAGGGGAGCAATCAGCCCCAGCATTTT	CASSFSQGSNQPQHF
TRBV6-1	TRBJ2-1	once	NA	TGTGCCAGTGACGCCGGGACTTACAATGAGCAGTTCTTC	CASDAGTYNEQFF
TRBV11-3	TRBJ2-5	NA	TRBD1	TGTGCCAGCAGCCGACAGGGGCTCCAAGAGACCCAGTACTTC	CASSRQGLQETQYF
TRBV7-6	TRBJ2-5	once	TRBD2	TGTGCCAGCAGTTCGGGACTAGCCCAACAGACCCAGTACTTC	CASSSGLAQQTQYF
TRBV6-6	TRBJ2-6	NA	NA	TGTGCCAGCAGCCACGGGGGCAACCAGGCCAACGTCCTGACTTTC	CASSHGGNQANVLTF
TRBV11-2	TRBJ2-2	NA	NA	TGTGCCAGCAGCTTAGGTCTGGGAAGTGGGGAGCTGTTTTTT	CASSLGLGSGELFF
TRBV4-3	TRBJ1-2	NA	NA	TGCGCCAGCAGCCAAGAGATAGTGATGGGGACACACCTAAAGTATGGCTACACCTTC	CASSQEIVMGTHLKYGYTF
TRBV7-9	TRBJ2-7	once	NA	TGTGCCAGCAGCTTAGTGGTGGGGCGCACCTTGGGGGAGCAGTACTTC	CASSLVVGRTLGEQYF
TRBV18	TRBJ1-5	NA	TRBD1	TGTGCCAGCTCACGGGACAGGGGGGAGCCCCAGCATTTT	CASSRDRGEPQHF
TRBV20-1	TRBJ1-2	once	NA	TGCAGTGACAGGGACGGCTACACCTTC	CSDRDGYTF
TRBV18	TRBJ2-3	once	NA	TGTGCCAGCTCACCACGCACTTCCACAGATACGCAGTATTTT	CASSPRTSTDTQYF
TRBV11-3	TRBJ2-2	NA	TRBD2	TGTGCCAGCAGCTTCGGCGGGAGGGCGACCGGGGAGCTGTTTTTT	CASSFGGRATGELFF
TRBV30	TRBJ1-5	NA	TRBD1	TGTGCCTGCGGGACAGGGGACAATCAGCCCCAGCATTTT	CACGTGDNQPQHF
TRBV7-2	TRBJ2-1	NA	NA	TGTGCCAGCAGCCCTTGGGGGCTCAGCTCCTACAATGAGCAGTTCTTC	CASSPWGLSSYNEQFF
TRBV10-3	TRBJ2-3	NA	TRBD1	TGTGCCATCAGTGAGCCGGGGGGACAGGGGGCTCCAGATACGCAGTATTTT	CAISEPGGQGAPDTQYF
TRBV7-8	TRBJ2-1	NA	NA	TGTGCCAGCAGCGCCGGCCTGCCTATCAGCTCCTACAATGAGCAGTTCTTC	CASSAGLPISSYNEQFF
TRBV4-3	TRBJ2-1	NA	NA	TGCGCCAGCAGCCAAGATGCGGGCGGGTGGAATGAGCAGTTCTTC	CASSQDAGGWNEQFF
TRBV7-6	TRBJ2-7	NA	TRBD1	TGTGCCAGCAGCATCGGGACAGGGACCGCAACCACCTACGAGCAGTACTTC	CASSIGTGTATTYEQYF
TRBV7-3	TRBJ2-1	NA	NA	TGTGCCAGCAGCTTCGGTAGGATGAATGAGCAGTTCTTC	CASSFGRMNEQFF